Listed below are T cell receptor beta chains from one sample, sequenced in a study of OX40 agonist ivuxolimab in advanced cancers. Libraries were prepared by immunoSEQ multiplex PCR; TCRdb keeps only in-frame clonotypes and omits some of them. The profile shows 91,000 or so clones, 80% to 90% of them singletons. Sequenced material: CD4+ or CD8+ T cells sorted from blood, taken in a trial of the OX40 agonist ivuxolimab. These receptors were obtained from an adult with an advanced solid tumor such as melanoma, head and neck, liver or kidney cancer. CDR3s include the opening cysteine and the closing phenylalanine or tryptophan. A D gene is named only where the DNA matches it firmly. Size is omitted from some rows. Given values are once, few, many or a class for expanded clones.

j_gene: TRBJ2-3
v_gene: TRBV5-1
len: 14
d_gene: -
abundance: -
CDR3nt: TGCGCCAGCACCCGCGAGGGGTCCACAGATACGCAGTATTTT
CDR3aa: CASTREGSTDTQYF

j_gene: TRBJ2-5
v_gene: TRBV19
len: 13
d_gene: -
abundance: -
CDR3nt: TGTGCCAGTAGTATCCAGGGTGGGGAGACCCAGTACTTC
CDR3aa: CASSIQGGETQYF

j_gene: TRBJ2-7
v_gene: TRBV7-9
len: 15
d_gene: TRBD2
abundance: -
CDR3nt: TGTGCCAGCAGCGCGACTAGCGGGGGTTCCTACGAGCAGTACTTC
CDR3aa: CASSATSGGSYEQYF

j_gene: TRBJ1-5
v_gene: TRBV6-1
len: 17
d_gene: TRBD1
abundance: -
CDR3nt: TGTGCCAGCAGTGGGGGCAACACAGGGGGCGGCAATCAGCCCCAGCATTTT
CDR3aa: CASSGGNTGGGNQPQHF

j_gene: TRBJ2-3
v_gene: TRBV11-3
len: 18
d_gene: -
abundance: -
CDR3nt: TGTGCCAGCAGCTTAGGTGGAGCGGTACAGGGAGACACAGATACGCAGTATTTT
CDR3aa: CASSLGGAVQGDTDTQYF

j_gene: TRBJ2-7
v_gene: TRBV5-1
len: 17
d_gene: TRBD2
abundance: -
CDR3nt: TGCGCCAGCAGCAGGGGGACTAGCGGAAGGAGCTCCTACGAGCAGTACTTC
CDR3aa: CASSRGTSGRSSYEQYF

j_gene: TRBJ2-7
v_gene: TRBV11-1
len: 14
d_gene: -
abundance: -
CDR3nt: TGTGCCAGCAGCTTCGGGCAGATATCCTACGAGCAGTACTTC
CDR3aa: CASSFGQISYEQYF

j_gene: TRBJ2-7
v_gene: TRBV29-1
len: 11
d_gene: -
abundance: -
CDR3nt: TGCAGCGTTCAGGGAGCGTACGAGCAGTACTTC
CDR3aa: CSVQGAYEQYF

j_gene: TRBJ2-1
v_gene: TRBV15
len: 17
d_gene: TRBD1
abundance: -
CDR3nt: TGTGCCACCAGCAGTGATCTGGGGACAGGGCCCTACAATGAGCAGTTCTTC
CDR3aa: CATSSDLGTGPYNEQFF

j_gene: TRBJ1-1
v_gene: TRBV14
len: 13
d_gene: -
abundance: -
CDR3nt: TGTGCCAGCAGCCAAGTGTGGCCGAATGAAGCTTTCTTT
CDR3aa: CASSQVWPNEAFF

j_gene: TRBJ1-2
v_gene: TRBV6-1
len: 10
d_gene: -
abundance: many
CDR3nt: TGTGCCAGCAGTAACTATGGCTACACCTTC
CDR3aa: CASSNYGYTF

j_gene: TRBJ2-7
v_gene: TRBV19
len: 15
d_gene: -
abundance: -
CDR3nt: TGTGCCAGTAGTATAGAGGGGGGACAAGTCTACGAGCAGTACTTC
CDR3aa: CASSIEGGQVYEQYF

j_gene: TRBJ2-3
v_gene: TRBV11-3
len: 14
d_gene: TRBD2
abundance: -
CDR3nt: TGTGCCAGCAGCCGGGGACTAACCACAGATACGCAGTATTTT
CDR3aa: CASSRGLTTDTQYF

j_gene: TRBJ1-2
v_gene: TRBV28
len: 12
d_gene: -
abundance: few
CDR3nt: TGTGCCAGCAGTTACACAGATTATGGCTACACCTTC
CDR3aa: CASSYTDYGYTF

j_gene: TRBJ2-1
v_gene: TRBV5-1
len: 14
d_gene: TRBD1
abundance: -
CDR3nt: TGCGCCAGCTTCTTGGACAGGGCTTACAATGAGCAGTTCTTC
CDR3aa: CASFLDRAYNEQFF

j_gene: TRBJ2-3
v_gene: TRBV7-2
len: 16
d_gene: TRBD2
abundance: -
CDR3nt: TGTGCCAGCAGCTTCGGACTAGCGGGAGTTGTAGATACGCAGTATTTT
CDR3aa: CASSFGLAGVVDTQYF

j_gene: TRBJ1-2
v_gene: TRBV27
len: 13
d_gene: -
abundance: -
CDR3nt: TGTGCCAGCGCCAAGGATTATAACTATGGCTACACCTTC
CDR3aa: CASAKDYNYGYTF

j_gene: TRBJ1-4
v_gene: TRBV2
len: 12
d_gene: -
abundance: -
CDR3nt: TGTGCCAGCCTTGGGGGCAATGAAAAACTGTTTTTT
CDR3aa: CASLGGNEKLFF

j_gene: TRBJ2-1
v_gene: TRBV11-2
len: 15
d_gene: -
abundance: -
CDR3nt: TGTGCCAGCAGCTTAAGTGGGAGGTACTTGAATGAGCAGTTCTTC
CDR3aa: CASSLSGRYLNEQFF

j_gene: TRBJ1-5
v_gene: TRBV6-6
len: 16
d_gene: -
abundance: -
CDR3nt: TGTGCCAGCAGTTACCCCTCGGGGAATAGCAATCAGCCCCAGCATTTT
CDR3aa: CASSYPSGNSNQPQHF

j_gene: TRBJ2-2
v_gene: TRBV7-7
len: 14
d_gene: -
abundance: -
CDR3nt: TGTGCTAGCAGTCCAAAGGGGGACACCGGGGAGCTGTTTTTT
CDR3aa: CASSPKGDTGELFF

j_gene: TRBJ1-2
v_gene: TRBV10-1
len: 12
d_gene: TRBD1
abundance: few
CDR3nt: TGCGCCAGCAGGGACAGGGGGTATGGCTACACCTTC
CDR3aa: CASRDRGYGYTF

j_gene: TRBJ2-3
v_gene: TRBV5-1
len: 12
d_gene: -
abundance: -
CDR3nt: TGCGCCAGCAGCATAAGCACAGATACGCAGTATTTT
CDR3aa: CASSISTDTQYF

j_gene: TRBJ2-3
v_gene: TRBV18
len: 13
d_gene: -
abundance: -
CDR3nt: TGTGCCAGCTCACCATCCAGCACAGATACGCAGTATTTT
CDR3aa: CASSPSSTDTQYF

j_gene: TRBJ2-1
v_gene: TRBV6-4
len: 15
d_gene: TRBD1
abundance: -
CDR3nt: TGTGCCAGCAGTGACGCCGGGACAGGTCTCAATGAGCAGTTCTTC
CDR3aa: CASSDAGTGLNEQFF

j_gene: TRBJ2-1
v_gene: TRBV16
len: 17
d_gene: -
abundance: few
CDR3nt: TGTGCCAGCAGCCCCCGACAGGTCGCGGGCTCCTACAATGAGCAGTTCTTC
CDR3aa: CASSPRQVAGSYNEQFF

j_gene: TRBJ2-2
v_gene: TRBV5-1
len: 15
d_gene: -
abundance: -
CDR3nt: TGCGCCAGCAGCTTGGCCACTAGGAACACCGGGGAGCTGTTTTTT
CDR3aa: CASSLATRNTGELFF

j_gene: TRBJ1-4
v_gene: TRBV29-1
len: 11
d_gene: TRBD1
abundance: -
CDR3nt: TGCAGCGCCGCCCAGGGGGAGAAACTGTTTTTT
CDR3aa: CSAAQGEKLFF

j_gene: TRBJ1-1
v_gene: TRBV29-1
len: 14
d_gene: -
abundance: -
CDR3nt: TGCAGCGTTCGCGGGGGGCGAGGGGACACTGAAGCTTTCTTT
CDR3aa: CSVRGGRGDTEAFF

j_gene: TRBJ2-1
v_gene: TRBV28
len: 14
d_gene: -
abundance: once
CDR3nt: TGTGCCAGCAGTTCTAGCCGCATTGACAATGAGCAGTTCTTC
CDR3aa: CASSSSRIDNEQFF

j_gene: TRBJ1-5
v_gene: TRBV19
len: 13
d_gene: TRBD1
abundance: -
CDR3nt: TGTGCCAGTGGAGACAGGGCAGGCCAGCCCCAGCATTTT
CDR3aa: CASGDRAGQPQHF

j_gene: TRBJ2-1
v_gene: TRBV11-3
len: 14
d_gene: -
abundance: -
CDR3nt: TGTGCCAGCAGCTTAGAAAGTTCACGCGGTGAGCAGTTCTTC
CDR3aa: CASSLESSRGEQFF

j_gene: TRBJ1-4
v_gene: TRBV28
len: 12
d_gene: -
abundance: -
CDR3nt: TGTGCCAGCAGTTGGGACCGGTCTCGGGTGTTTTTT
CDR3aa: CASSWDRSRVFF

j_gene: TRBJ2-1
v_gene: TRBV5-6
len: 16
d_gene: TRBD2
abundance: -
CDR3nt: TGTGCCAGCAGCTTGGAACTAGCGGGCCGTTTCAATGAGCAGTTCTTC
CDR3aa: CASSLELAGRFNEQFF

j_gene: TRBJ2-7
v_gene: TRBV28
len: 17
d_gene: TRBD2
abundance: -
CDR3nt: TGTGCCAGCAGCCTACCGGGACTAGCGGGCTCCTCCTACGAGCAGTACTTC
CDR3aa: CASSLPGLAGSSYEQYF

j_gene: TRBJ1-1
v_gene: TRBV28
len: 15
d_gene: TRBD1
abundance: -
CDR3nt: TGTGCCAGCAGGGCAGGGGGCGCGGGAGAGACTGAAGCTTTCTTT
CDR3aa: CASRAGGAGETEAFF

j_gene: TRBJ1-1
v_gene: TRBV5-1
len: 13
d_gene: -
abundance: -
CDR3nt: TGCGCCAGCAGCTCGGGAACAGGGACCGAAGCTTTCTTT
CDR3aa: CASSSGTGTEAFF

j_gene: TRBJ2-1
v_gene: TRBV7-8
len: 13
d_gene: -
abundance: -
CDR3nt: TGTGCCAGCAGCTCAGGGGACATCGGTGAGCAGTTCTTC
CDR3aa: CASSSGDIGEQFF